The TCR beta chain under discussion was sequenced for a study of blood T cells in healthy people across ages. Study-level findings and limits: There were more naive CD4+ cells and higher diversity in long-lived donors than in aged donors. Naive T cell percentage strongly correlated with TCR beta diversity. Roughly linear age-related decline in beta diversity appeared, significant by age 40.

Using a J-beta primer mix together with a sample-barcoded 5' primer, a second PCR was run for roughly 6 to 12 cycles. A template-switch adaptor with 12 random nucleotides tagged each cDNA molecule. MiXCR, applied by TCRdb to the 5' RACE reads, yields one record per CDR3 protein. The repertoire holds 700,000 or so distinct CDR3 sequences, with about a fifth as singletons. V lost 6 bases, J lost 2 bases, and 22 bases lay in between. CDR3 length: 16 amino acids. Germline V CDR1 and CDR2: DFQATT, SNEGSKA (reference sequence). This clonotype was counted many times. Antigen specificity is unknown. The rearrangement joins TRBV20-1 to TRBJ2-5; D ambiguous. The sample consisted of blood. The source is a man in his 70s in good health. CDR3 sequence reads: CSALVRRLKAQETQYF. CDR3 nucleotides: TGCAGTGCCTTGGTTCGGCGTTTGAAGGCTCAAGAGACCCAGTACTTC.